This T cell receptor beta chain was obtained from a study of post-analysis software for immune sequencing data. Study observations and caveats: In patients, 4 to 6 TRBV segments were more frequent than in controls, with TRBV5-6, TRBV5-1 and TRBV20-1 among them.

Comment on this clonotype: Its antigen is unidentified.

Germline values: CDR1 KGHSH, CDR2 LQKENI. The CDR3 loop spans 14 amino acids. Trimming pared 3 bases from V and 5 bases from J, leaving 11 bases between. Researchers reported that TCR beta cDNA libraries carried unique molecular identifiers. Using its own MiXCR run on the PCR reads, TCRdb lists one record per CDR3 protein. The profile shows about 540,000 distinct CDR3 sequences, 30% to 40% of them singletons. This receptor was taken from a girl under 18 with multiple sclerosis. Specimen: blood. This rearrangement joins TRBV18 to TRBJ1-5; the D gene is possibly TRBD1 (6 bases). The CDR3 nucleotides read TGTGCCAGCTCACCGTCAGGGGCCGATCAGCCCCAGCATTTT. It yields the protein CASSPSGADQPQHF.